The source of this TCR beta chain is a study of T-cell memory formation after mild COVID-19. In the study overall: Clusters were largely donor specific. Overall study findings and caveats: Pre-infection memory harbored some responding clones, suggesting cross-reactive memory joined.

Trimming shortened V by 3 bases and J by 3 bases, and 20 bases separated the two germline ends. Germline-derived CDR1 and CDR2 are SEHNR and FQNEAQ (reference sequence). The CDR3 is 18 residues long. This clonotype has just a few counts. The antigen remains undetermined. The authors produced TCR alpha and TCR beta cDNA libraries with sample barcodes and UMIs by 5'RACE using constant-segment primers. TCRdb itself ran the 5' RACE reads through MiXCR, one entry per CDR3 protein. The sample records 300,000 to 400,000 distinct CDR3 sequences, around 27% being singletons. Sequencing was done on a sample of PBMCs or a T cell subset sorted from them (not recorded which). The chain joins TRBV7-9 to TRBJ2-2; possible D gene TRBD1, 6 bases. This sequence originates from an adult woman who had mild COVID-19 (a few samples of this study predate the infection). Cell type and time point are not known. The CDR3: CASSLGHPTRLDTGELFF. CDR3 sequence (DNA): TGTGCCAGCAGCTTGGGACACCCGACCCGATTGGACACCGGGGAGCTGTTTTTT. Complete variable domain (other parts from reference TRBV7-9 and TRBJ2-2): DTGVSQNPRHKITKRGQNVTFRCDPISEHNRLYWYRQTLGQGPEFLTYFQNEAQLEKSRLLSDRFSAERPKGSFSTLEIQRTEQGDSAMYLCASSLGHPTRLDTGELFFGEGSRLTVL.